This T cell receptor beta chain was observed in a study of T cells in Graves' hyperthyroidism and ophthalmopathy. Overall study findings and caveats: For ophthalmopathy, model prediction preceded onset by a median 6.5 months.

This clonotype was recorded at least ten times. Antigen unknown. Amplification of TCR beta CDR3 regions was performed using RNA transcripts as template. HTBI primers were employed in a first-round RT-PCR of the TCR CDR3. TCRdb re-called the multiplex PCR reads through MiXCR, storing one row per CDR3 protein. The sample lists fewer than 650,000 distinct CDR3 sequences, approximately 15% occurring once. The CDR3 spans 15 residues. Trimming cost V 5 bases and J 4 bases; bases outside gene matches: 8. Germline CDR1 SGHTA, CDR2 FQGNSA. Uncontrolled infection, other autoimmune disease, pregnancy or lactation excluded patients. PBMCs were collected from an approximately 10 ml volume of fresh peripheral blood.

The TCR comes from a young woman with Graves' hyperthyroidism that later progressed to Graves' ophthalmopathy. The genes are TRBV7-2 and TRBJ2-7; 10 nucleotides align to TRBD2. The sample was blood. CDR3 protein: CASSIEREGQYEQYF. CDR3 nucleotide sequence: TGTGCCAGCAGCATAGAGCGGGAGGGCCAATACGAGCAGTACTTC.